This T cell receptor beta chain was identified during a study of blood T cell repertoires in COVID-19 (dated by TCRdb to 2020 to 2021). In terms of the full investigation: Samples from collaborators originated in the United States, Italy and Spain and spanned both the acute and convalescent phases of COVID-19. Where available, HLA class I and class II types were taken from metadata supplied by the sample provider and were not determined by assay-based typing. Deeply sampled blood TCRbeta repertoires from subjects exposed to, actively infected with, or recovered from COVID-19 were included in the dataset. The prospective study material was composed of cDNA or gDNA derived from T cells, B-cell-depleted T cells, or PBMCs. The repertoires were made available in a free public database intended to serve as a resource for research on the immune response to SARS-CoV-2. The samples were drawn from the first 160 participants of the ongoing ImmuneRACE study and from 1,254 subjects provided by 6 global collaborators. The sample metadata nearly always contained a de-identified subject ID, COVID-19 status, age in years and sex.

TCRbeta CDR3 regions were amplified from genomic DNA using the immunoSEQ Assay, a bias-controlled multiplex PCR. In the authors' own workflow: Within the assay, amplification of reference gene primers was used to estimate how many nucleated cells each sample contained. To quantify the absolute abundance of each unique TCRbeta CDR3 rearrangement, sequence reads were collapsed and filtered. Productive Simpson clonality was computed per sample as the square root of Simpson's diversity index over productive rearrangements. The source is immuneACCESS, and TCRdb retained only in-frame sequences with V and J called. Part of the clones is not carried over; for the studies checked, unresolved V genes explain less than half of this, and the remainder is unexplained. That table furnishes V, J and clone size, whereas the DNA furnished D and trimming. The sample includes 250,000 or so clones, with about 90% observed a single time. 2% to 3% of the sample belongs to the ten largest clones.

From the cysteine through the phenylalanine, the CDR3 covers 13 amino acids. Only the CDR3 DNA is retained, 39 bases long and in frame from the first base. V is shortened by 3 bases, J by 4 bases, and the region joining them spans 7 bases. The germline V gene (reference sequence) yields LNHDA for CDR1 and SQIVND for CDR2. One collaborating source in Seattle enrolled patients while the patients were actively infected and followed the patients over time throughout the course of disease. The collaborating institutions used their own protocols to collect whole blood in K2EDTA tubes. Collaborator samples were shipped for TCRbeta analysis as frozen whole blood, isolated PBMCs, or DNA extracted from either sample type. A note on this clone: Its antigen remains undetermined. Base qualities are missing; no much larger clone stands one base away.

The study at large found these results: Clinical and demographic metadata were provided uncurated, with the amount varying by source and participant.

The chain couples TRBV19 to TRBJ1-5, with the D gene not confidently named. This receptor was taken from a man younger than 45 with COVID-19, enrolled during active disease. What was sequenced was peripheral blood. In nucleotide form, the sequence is TGTGCCAGTAGTATGGCAGCGAATCAGCCCCAGCATTTT. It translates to CASSMAANQPQHF.